The sequence of this T cell receptor beta chain was determined in a study of identical twins. Study conclusions and caveats: Twins shared out-of-frame alpha sequences with excess low generation probability.

This CDR3 is 11 amino acids long. V was shortened by 8 bases and J by 6 bases, with 10 bases between the two germline ends. This clonotype was found a few times. What it binds is not known. A single record per CDR3 protein comes from TCRdb applying MiXCR to the 5' RACE reads. The sample lists 600,000 to 800,000 distinct CDR3 sequences; 21% were seen once. These data also formed part of another study, on T cells expressing NK-cell markers.

Sequenced: PBMCs. V usage is TRBV12-3 or TRBV12-4 and J usage is TRBJ1-1; D perhaps matches TRBD1 (5 bases). The sequence was obtained from a woman younger than 35 in good health. The CDR3, as DNA: TGTGCCAGCTCGCAGGGCTCTGAAGCTTTCTTT. Translating gives CASSQGSEAFF.